The next 14 T cell receptor beta chains were all read from a single sample in a study of blood T cell repertoires in COVID-19. Sequenced by immunoSEQ multiplex PCR; TCRdb stores in-frame clones only, minus some. This sample has roughly 99,000 clones, with about four fifths found just once. Material for sequencing was peripheral blood. Receptors were obtained from a human donor in a cohort sampled during active COVID-19.

This chain connects TRBV5-1 to TRBJ2-7; no reliable D call. V was cut by 3 bases and J by 3 bases, with 10 bases left in between. The CDR3 is 13 residues long. Germline V CDR1 and CDR2: SGHRS, YFSETQ. In nucleotides, the CDR3 is TGCGCCAGCAGCTACCCGGAGAGCTACGAGCAGTACTTC. The encoded protein is CASSYPESYEQYF.

CDR3 region: CASRYGTSGKSEQYF. The CDR3 nucleotides are TGTGCCAGCCGGTACGGGACTAGCGGGAAAAGTGAGCAGTACTTC. The chain links TRBV27 to TRBJ2-7, with 13 bases identical to TRBD2. This CDR3 is 15 amino acids long. V shed 8 bases, J shed 7 bases, and the junction held 11 bases outside the gene matches. Germline loops: CDR1 MNHEY, CDR2 SMNVEV (reference sequence).

The J gene is TRBJ2-4, the V gene TRBV5-1; 8 bases are a match to TRBD1. This CDR3 has 15 residues. Germline V gene data show CDR1 as SGHRS and CDR2 as YFSETQ. V was pared by 0 bases and J by 6 bases, with 5 bases of the junction left unmatched. The CDR3 loop reads CASSLAQGARNIQYF. The CDR3 DNA follows: TGCGCCAGCAGCTTGGCGCAGGGGGCTCGAAACATTCAGTACTTC.

This clone was counted a single time. The V call is TRBV6-4, the J call TRBJ2-3; D might be TRBD2 (6 bases). Germline CDR1 is MRHNA and CDR2 is SNTAGT. This CDR3 is 14 amino acids long. V lost 4 bases, J lost 6 bases, and 14 bases lay in between. The CDR3 sequence is CASSVHGSGDTQYF. CDR3 DNA: TGTGCCAGCAGTGTTCACGGGAGCGGGGATACGCAGTATTTT.

The chain employs TRBV3-1 (or the pseudogene TRBV3-2) and TRBJ1-2, with D uncertain. V was pared by 0 bases and J by 0 bases, with 8 bases between. CDR3 length: 15 residues. From germline, CDR1 is LGHDT and CDR2 YNNKEL (reference sequence). This chain's CDR3 is CASSQEQLTNYGYTF. The CDR3 DNA reads as TGTGCCAGCAGCCAAGAACAGCTTACTAACTATGGCTACACCTTC.

This clone was counted once. The chain combines TRBV10-3 with TRBJ1-5; possibly TRBD1 for D (5 bases). V was clipped by 6 bases and J by 1 base, with 7 bases between them. The CDR3 totals 13 residues. Germline assignment: CDR1 ENHRY and CDR2 SYGVKD. CDR3: CAIRTESNQPQHF. The CDR3 nucleotides are TGTGCCATCAGGACAGAGAGCAATCAGCCCCAGCATTTT.

CDR3 sequence (DNA): TGTGCCAGCAGCCATTACCAGGACCCCGACAGCGGCTACACCTTC. Protein: CASSHYQDPDSGYTF. V and J are TRBV3-1 (or the pseudogene TRBV3-2) and TRBJ1-2; the D gene is possibly TRBD1 (5 bases). CDR1 LGHDT and CDR2 YNNKEL come from the germline V gene (reference sequence). Deletions cut 3 bases from V and 8 bases from J, with 19 bases between. The CDR3 loop spans 15 amino acids.

The chain employs TRBV19 and TRBJ1-2, with 7 bases aligning to TRBD1. The germline V gene encodes CDR1 LNHDA and CDR2 SQIVND (reference sequence). The trim removed 9 bases at V and 5 bases at J, leaving 12 bases unmatched. This CDR3 has 14 residues. DNA of the CDR3: TGTGCCAGCACACGCTTGGGGACAGAGTATGGCTACACCTTC. Its translation: CASTRLGTEYGYTF. The variable domain in full, with the rest retrieved from reference TRBV19 and TRBJ1-2, is DGGITQSPKYLFRKEGQNVTLSCEQNLNHDAMYWYRQDPGQGLRLIYYSQIVNDFQKGDIAEGYSVSREKKESFPLTVTSAQKNPTAFYLCASTRLGTEYGYTFGSGTRLTVV.

The rearrangement uses TRBV18 and TRBJ2-1, with 9 bases that match TRBD2. The length of the CDR3 is 16 residues. From germline, CDR1 is KGHSH and CDR2 LQKENI. The V segment lost 6 bases and the J segment 4 bases; nucleotides outside the gene matches: 10. The CDR3 bases are TGTGCCAGCTCCCGGGAGACTAGCGGATCTTACAATGAGCAGTTCTTC. Encoded protein: CASSRETSGSYNEQFF.

The chain carries TRBV24-1 and TRBJ2-3; D is possibly TRBD2 (7 bases). Germline CDR1 and CDR2: KGHDR and SFDVKD. V was shortened by 4 bases and J by 8 bases, with 18 bases between the two germline ends. The CDR3 is 15 residues long. CDR3 amino acids: CATSDPRAGAVTQYF. The CDR3 DNA reads TGTGCCACCAGTGACCCCCGGGCGGGGGCAGTTACGCAGTATTTT.

The genes are TRBV18 and TRBJ1-2; D remains ambiguous. Germline assignment: CDR1 KGHSH and CDR2 LQKENI. Trimming took 1 base from V and 6 from J, leaving 18 bases between them. The CDR3 is made up of 16 amino acids. The CDR3: CASSPLERSKVNGYTF. The CDR3 region has the DNA TGTGCCAGCTCACCACTCGAAAGGAGCAAAGTTAATGGCTACACCTTC.

The rearrangement joins TRBV18 to TRBJ1-2, with TRBD1 identical over 7 bases. V lost 4 bases, J lost 3 bases, and 2 bases stayed unmatched. The CDR3 loop spans 13 amino acids. Germline V gene lookup returns CDR1 KGHSH and CDR2 LQKENI. In nucleotides, the CDR3 is TGTGCCAGCTCACGACAGGGTGACTATGGCTACACCTTC. Translating it yields CASSRQGDYGYTF.

The rearrangement links TRBV19 to TRBJ1-5; D might be TRBD1 (5 bases). The CDR3 covers 14 residues. Trimming shortened V by 8 bases and J by 5 bases, and 16 bases separated the two germline ends. The germline CDR1 and CDR2 sequences are LNHDA and SQIVND (reference sequence). CDR3 DNA: TGTGCCAGTCGTTCTGCAGGGCCACATCAGCCCCAGCATTTT. Its translation is CASRSAGPHQPQHF.

This chain links TRBV19 with TRBJ1-4; D ambiguous. V lost 4 bases and J 7 bases, leaving 10 bases between the germline ends. The CDR3 extends over 13 amino acids. Germline CDR1 and CDR2: LNHDA and SQIVND (reference sequence). The CDR3 DNA sequence: TGTGCCAGTAGTAGAGGGCTAGGTGAAAAACTGTTTTTT. This translates into CASSRGLGEKLFF.